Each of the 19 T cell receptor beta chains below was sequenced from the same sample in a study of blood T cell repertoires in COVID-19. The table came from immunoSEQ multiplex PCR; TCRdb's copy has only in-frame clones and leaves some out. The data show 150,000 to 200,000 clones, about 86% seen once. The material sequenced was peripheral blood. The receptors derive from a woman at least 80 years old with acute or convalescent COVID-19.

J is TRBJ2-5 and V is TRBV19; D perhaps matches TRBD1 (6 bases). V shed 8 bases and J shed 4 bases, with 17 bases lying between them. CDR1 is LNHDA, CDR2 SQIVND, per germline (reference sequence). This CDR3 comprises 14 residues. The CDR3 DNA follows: TGTGCCAGTGGTTCGGGACACCAAGCAGAGACCCAGTACTTC. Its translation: CASGSGHQAETQYF.

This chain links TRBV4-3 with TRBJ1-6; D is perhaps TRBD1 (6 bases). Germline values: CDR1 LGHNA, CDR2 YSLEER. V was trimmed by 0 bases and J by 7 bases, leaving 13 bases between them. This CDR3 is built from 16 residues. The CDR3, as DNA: TGCGCCAGCAGCCAAGATTACAGGGTGAGGAATTCACCCCTCCACTTT. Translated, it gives CASSQDYRVRNSPLHF.

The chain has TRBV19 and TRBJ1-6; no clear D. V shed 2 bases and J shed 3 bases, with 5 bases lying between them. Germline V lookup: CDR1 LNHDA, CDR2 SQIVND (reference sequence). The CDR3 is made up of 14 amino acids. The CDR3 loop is CASSIYGYNSPLHF. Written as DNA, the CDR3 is TGTGCCAGTAGTATATACGGCTATAATTCACCCCTCCACTTT.

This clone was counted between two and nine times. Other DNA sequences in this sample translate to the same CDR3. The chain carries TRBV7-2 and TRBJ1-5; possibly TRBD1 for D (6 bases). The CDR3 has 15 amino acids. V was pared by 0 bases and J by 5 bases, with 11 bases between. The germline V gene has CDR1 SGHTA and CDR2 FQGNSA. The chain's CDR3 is CASSLATGSHQPQHF. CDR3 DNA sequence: TGTGCCAGCAGCTTAGCCACAGGGTCTCATCAGCCCCAGCATTTT.

The CDR3 loop is CASSSQVGDTEAFF. The DNA of the CDR3 is TGTGCCAGCAGCTCACAGGTAGGAGACACTGAAGCTTTCTTT. The genes are TRBV7-2 and TRBJ1-1; D might be TRBD1 (5 bases). The CDR3 has 14 amino acids. V was trimmed by 4 bases and J by 3 bases, leaving 12 bases between them. CDR1 and CDR2 (germline): SGHTA, FQGNSA.

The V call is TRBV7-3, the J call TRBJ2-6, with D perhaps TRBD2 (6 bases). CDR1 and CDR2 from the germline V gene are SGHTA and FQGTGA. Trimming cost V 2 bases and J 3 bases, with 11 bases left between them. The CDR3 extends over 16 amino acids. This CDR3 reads CASSLRGGDGANVLTF. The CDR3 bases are TGTGCCAGCAGCTTACGTGGAGGGGATGGGGCCAACGTCCTGACTTTC.

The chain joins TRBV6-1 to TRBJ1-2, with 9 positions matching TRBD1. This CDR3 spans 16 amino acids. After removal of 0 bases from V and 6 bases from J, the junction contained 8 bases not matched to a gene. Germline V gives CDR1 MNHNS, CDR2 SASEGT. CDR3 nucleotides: TGTGCCAGCAGTGAAGCGCCGACCGGGACAGGGAATGGCTACACCTTC. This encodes CASSEAPTGTGNGYTF.

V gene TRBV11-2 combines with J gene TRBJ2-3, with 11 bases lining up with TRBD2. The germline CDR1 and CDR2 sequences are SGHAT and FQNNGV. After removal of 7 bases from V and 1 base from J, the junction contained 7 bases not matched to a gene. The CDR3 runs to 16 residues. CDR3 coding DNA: TGTGCCAGCAAGGGCTCGGGACTAGCGGGCACAGATACGCAGTATTTT. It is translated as CASKGSGLAGTDTQYF.

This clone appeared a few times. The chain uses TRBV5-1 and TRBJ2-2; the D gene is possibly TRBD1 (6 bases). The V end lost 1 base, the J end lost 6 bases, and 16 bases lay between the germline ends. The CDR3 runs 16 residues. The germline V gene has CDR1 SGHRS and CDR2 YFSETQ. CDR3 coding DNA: TGCGCCAGCAGCTTGCTTTCCTCAGGGGCGCCCGGGGAGCTGTTTTTT. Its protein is CASSLLSSGAPGELFF.

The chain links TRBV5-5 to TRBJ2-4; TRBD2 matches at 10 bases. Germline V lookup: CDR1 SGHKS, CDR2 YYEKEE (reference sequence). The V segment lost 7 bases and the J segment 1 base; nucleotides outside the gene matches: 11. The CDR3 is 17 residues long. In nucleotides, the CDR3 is TGTGCCAGCCAAGCGGGAGGGCTCACGCGGGCCAAAAACATTCAGTACTTC. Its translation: CASQAGGLTRAKNIQYF.

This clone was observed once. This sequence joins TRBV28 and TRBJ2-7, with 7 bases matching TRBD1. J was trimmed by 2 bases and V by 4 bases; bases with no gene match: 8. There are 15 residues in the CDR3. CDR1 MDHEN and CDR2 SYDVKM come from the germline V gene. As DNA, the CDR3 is TGTGCCAGCAGTTCGTTCGGGACAGCAACCTACGAGCAGTACTTC. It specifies CASSSFGTATYEQYF.

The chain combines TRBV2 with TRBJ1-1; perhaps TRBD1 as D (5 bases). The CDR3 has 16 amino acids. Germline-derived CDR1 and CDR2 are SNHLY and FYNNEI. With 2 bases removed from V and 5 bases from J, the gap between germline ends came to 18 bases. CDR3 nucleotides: TGTGCCAGCAGTGAAACCAACCCTAGGGGAGGGACTGAAGCTTTCTTT. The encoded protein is CASSETNPRGGTEAFF.

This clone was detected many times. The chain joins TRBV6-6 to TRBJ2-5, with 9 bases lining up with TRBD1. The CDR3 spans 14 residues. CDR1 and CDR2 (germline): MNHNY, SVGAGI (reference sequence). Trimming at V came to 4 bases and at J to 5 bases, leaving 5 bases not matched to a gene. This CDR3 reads CASSSGTGRETQYF. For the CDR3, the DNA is TGTGCCAGCAGTTCCGGGACAGGGCGCGAGACCCAGTACTTC.

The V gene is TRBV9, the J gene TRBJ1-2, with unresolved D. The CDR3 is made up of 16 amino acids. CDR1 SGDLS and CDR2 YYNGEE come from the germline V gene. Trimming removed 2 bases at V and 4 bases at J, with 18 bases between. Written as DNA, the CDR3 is TGTGCCAGCAGCGTGTCTGCCGGTGGGCAGAGCTATGGCTACACCTTC. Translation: CASSVSAGGQSYGYTF. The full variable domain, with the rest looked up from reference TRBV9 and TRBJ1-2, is DSGVTQTPKHLITATGQRVTLRCSPRSGDLSVYWYQQSLDQGLQFLIQYYNGEERAKGNILERFSAQQFPDLHSELNLSSLELGDSALYFCASSVSAGGQSYGYTFGSGTRLTVV.

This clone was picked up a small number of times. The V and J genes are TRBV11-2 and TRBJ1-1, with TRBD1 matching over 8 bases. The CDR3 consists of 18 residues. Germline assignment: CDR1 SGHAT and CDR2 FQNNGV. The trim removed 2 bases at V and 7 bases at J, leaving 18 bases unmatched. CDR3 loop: CASSLLRQGRQGYHEAFF. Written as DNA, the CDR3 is TGTGCCAGCAGCTTATTGAGACAGGGGAGGCAGGGGTACCATGAAGCTTTCTTT.

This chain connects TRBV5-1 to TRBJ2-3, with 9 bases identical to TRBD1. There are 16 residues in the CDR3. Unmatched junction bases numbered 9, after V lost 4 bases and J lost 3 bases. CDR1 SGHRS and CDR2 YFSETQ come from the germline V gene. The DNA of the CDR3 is TGCGCCAGCAGCCACCCCCGACAGGGGGGAACAGATACGCAGTATTTT. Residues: CASSHPRQGGTDTQYF. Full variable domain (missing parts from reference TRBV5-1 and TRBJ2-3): KAGVTQTPRYLIKTRGQQVTLSCSPISGHRSVSWYQQTPGQGLQFLFEYFSETQRNKGNFPGRFSGRQFSNSRSEMNVSTLELGDSALYLCASSHPRQGGTDTQYFGPGTRLTVL.

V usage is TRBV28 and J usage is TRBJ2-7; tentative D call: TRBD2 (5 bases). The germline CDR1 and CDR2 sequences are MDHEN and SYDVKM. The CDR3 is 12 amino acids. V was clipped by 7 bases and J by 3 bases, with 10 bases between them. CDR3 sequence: CASISRGYEQYF. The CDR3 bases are TGTGCCAGCATTTCTCGGGGCTACGAGCAGTACTTC.

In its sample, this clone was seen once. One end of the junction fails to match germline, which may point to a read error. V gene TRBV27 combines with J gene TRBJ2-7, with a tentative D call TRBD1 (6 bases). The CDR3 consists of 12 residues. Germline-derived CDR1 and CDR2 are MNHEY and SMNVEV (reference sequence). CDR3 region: CASSFLGDRKNF. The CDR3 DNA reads TGTGCCAGCAGTTTTCTCGGCGACAGGAAGAACTTC.

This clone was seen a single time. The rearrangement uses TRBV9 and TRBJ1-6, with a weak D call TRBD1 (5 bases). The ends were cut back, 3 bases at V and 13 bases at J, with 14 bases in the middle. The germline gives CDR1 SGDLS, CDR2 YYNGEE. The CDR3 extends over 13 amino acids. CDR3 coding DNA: TGTGCCAGCAGCGACCGGGACTCTGGGCCCCTCCACTTT. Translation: CASSDRDSGPLHF.